This is a list of T cell receptor beta chains from one sample in a study of cytomegalovirus exposure and HLA in healthy donors. Profiled with immunoSEQ multiplex PCR; TCRdb holds only in-frame clones, not every one. The sample lists 95,000 or so clones, about 76% occurring once. Sequencing was carried out using PBMCs. The receptors come from a woman between 65 and 79 years old in good health and CMV-seropositive. Each CDR3 is given with its conserved first and last residue. D genes are given only for firm matches. Only some rows state a clone size, as once, few, many or a class for expanded clones.

d_call cdr3_length j_call v_call clone_size cdr3_aa cdr3_nt
TRBD1 20 TRBJ1-2 TRBV6-1 - CASSEWVALPSSGTANGYTF TGTGCCAGCAGTGAATGGGTTGCGCTACCATCGAGTGGGACAGCCAATGGCTACACCTTC
TRBD2 20 TRBJ2-3 TRBV27 - CASSLWGLAGVGRGTDTQYF TGTGCCAGCAGTTTATGGGGACTAGCGGGAGTGGGGCGGGGCACAGATACGCAGTATTTT
TRBD2 17 TRBJ2-3 TRBV7-9 - CASSLGMAGGPTDTQYF TGTGCCAGCAGCTTGGGGATGGCGGGAGGCCCCACAGATACGCAGTATTTT
- 18 TRBJ2-5 TRBV28 - CASSLWGVRGDQEETQYF TGTGCCAGCAGTTTATGGGGGGTCAGGGGGGACCAAGAGGAGACCCAGTACTTC
- 15 TRBJ2-1 TRBV7-8 few CASSLSGLTYNEQFF TGTGCCAGCAGCTTGAGCGGACTAACCTACAATGAGCAGTTCTTC
TRBD2 17 TRBJ2-1 TRBV4-3 - CASSQSTLAGSRVEQFF TGCGCCAGCAGCCAATCCACCCTAGCGGGAAGCAGGGTTGAGCAGTTCTTC
- 14 TRBJ2-1 TRBV19 - CASSLSYIYNEQFF TGTGCCAGCTCCCTCTCCTATATCTACAATGAGCAGTTCTTC
TRBD2 16 TRBJ2-2 TRBV2 - CASSVPSGSWAGELFF TGTGCCAGCAGTGTTCCTAGCGGGAGTTGGGCCGGGGAGCTGTTTTTT
TRBD1 15 TRBJ1-6 TRBV7-2 - CASSLADRNKSPLHF TGTGCCAGCAGCTTAGCGGACAGGAACAAATCACCCCTCCACTTT
- 13 TRBJ2-1 TRBV11-2 - CASSLAGAGEQFF TGTGCCAGCAGCTTGGCGGGGGCCGGGGAGCAGTTCTTC
TRBD2 11 TRBJ2-1 TRBV7-2 - CASRLAGPQFF TGTGCCAGCAGACTAGCGGGACCGCAGTTCTTC
TRBD2 13 TRBJ2-5 TRBV7-6 few CASSPRTSETQYF TGTGCCAGCAGCCCCAGGACTAGTGAGACCCAGTACTTC
- 14 TRBJ2-1 TRBV4-2 - CASSPGGGKNEQFF TGTGCCAGCAGTCCCGGTGGAGGGAAGAATGAGCAGTTCTTC
- 13 TRBJ2-5 TRBV5-4 - CASSSDYQETQYF TGTGCCAGCAGCTCGGACTACCAAGAGACCCAGTACTTC
TRBD1 15 TRBJ2-7 TRBV5-4 - CASSPQGQGVYEQYF TGTGCCAGCAGCCCTCAGGGACAGGGTGTCTACGAGCAGTACTTC
TRBD1 14 TRBJ1-1 TRBV4-2 once CASSQPQGDTEAFF TGTGCCAGCAGCCAACCACAGGGGGACACTGAAGCTTTCTTT
TRBD2 15 TRBJ2-7 TRBV7-6 - CASSDTGLAGSEQYF TGTGCCAGCAGCGATACGGGACTAGCGGGAAGCGAGCAGTACTTC
- 16 TRBJ2-1 TRBV7-2 - CASSRRGGNAYNEQFF TGTGCCAGCAGCCGACGAGGGGGAAATGCCTACAATGAGCAGTTCTTC
- 16 TRBJ2-7 TRBV7-2 - CASSSLRGTYANEQYF TGTGCCAGCAGCTCTCTCAGGGGAACCTATGCCAACGAGCAGTACTTC
- 15 TRBJ2-5 TRBV19 - CASSMAPARLETQYF TGTGCCAGTAGTATGGCCCCCGCTAGGCTAGAGACCCAGTACTTC
- 17 TRBJ2-2 TRBV5-5 - CASSPRTGKMGTGELFF TGTGCCAGCAGCCCAAGGACCGGGAAGATGGGCACCGGGGAGCTGTTTTTT
- 15 TRBJ1-1 TRBV27 once CASSLLGDPVTEAFF TGTGCCAGCAGTTTATTGGGAGATCCTGTCACTGAAGCTTTCTTT
TRBD2 15 TRBJ2-2 TRBV4-1 - CASSQVAGAGGELFF TGCGCCAGCAGCCAAGTAGCGGGAGCGGGCGGGGAGCTGTTTTTT
- 14 TRBJ2-2 TRBV19 - CASRGHENTGELFF TGTGCCAGTCGAGGACACGAAAACACCGGGGAGCTGTTTTTT
- 18 TRBJ2-6 TRBV11-3 - CASSLNRVGGSGANVLTF TGTGCCAGCAGCTTGAACAGGGTTGGAGGCTCTGGGGCCAACGTCCTGACTTTC
- 13 TRBJ2-2 TRBV2 - CASTGSGIGELFF TGTGCCAGCACCGGGTCAGGGATCGGGGAGCTGTTTTTT
- 16 TRBJ1-6 TRBV11-2 - CASSYKGQWQNSPLHF TGTGCCAGCAGCTATAAGGGGCAGTGGCAGAATTCACCCCTCCACTTT
TRBD1 14 TRBJ2-2 TRBV12-5 - CASGQDRVPGELFF TGTGCTAGTGGCCAGGACAGGGTACCCGGGGAGCTGTTTTTT
TRBD1 17 TRBJ1-1 TRBV6-1 - CASSETGGLGLDTEAFF TGTGCCAGCAGTGAGACAGGGGGCTTGGGGTTGGACACTGAAGCTTTCTTT
- 14 TRBJ1-1 TRBV2 - CASSEQAKNTEAFF TGTGCCAGCAGCGAACAGGCTAAGAACACTGAAGCTTTCTTT
- 14 TRBJ2-5 TRBV28 - CASSSYRDVETQYF TGTGCCAGCAGTTCATACAGGGATGTTGAGACCCAGTACTTC
- 13 TRBJ2-6 TRBV21-1 - CARFFPGANVLTF TGTGCCCGGTTTTTCCCTGGGGCCAACGTCCTGACTTTC
TRBD1 14 TRBJ2-1 TRBV27 - CASRDRVFTNEQFF TGTGCCAGCAGGGACAGGGTGTTTACAAATGAGCAGTTCTTC
TRBD1 13 TRBJ1-2 TRBV29-1 - CSASGQGSGGYTF TGCAGCGCGTCGGGACAGGGAAGTGGAGGCTACACCTTC
- 13 TRBJ2-2 TRBV25-1 - CASRTTNTGELFF TGTGCCAGCAGGACAACGAACACCGGGGAGCTGTTTTTT
TRBD2 18 TRBJ2-2 TRBV5-1 - CASSLVPSGRDDTGELFF TGCGCCAGCAGCTTGGTACCTAGCGGGAGGGATGACACCGGGGAGCTGTTTTTT
- 16 TRBJ2-1 TRBV28 - CASSLPLLGRGNEQFF TGTGCCAGCAGTTTACCCCTATTAGGCCGGGGGAATGAGCAGTTCTTC
TRBD1 15 TRBJ2-1 TRBV7-8 - CASSPWTGPYNEQFF TGTGCCAGCAGCCCCTGGACAGGACCCTACAATGAGCAGTTCTTC
- 14 TRBJ1-1 TRBV19 - CASSRRQTNTEAFF TGTGCCAGTAGTAGGCGGCAGACGAACACTGAAGCTTTCTTT
- 15 TRBJ2-2 TRBV7-6 few CASSLAGRGTGELFF TGTGCCAGCAGCTTAGCTGGCAGGGGCACCGGGGAGCTGTTTTTT
TRBD1 14 TRBJ1-3 TRBV5-5 - CASSPGNRGNTIYF TGTGCCAGCAGCCCGGGTAACAGGGGGAACACCATATATTTT
TRBD2 20 TRBJ2-1 TRBV5-1 - CASSLWGLAGGPSSYNEQFF TGCGCCAGCAGCTTGTGGGGACTAGCGGGAGGCCCTAGCTCCTACAATGAGCAGTTCTTC
TRBD2 14 TRBJ2-5 TRBV29-1 - CSVVLAEFQETQYF TGCAGCGTTGTACTAGCGGAGTTCCAAGAGACCCAGTACTTC
- 12 TRBJ1-3 TRBV6-6 - CASSYSPDTIYF TGTGCCAGCAGTTACTCGCCAGACACCATATATTTT
- 15 TRBJ1-1 TRBV7-9 few CASSLGTGTIMEAFF TGTGCCAGCAGCTTAGGGACCGGGACAATTATGGAGGCTTTCTTT
- 18 TRBJ1-4 TRBV27 - CASSLSRPHGSANEKLFF TGTGCCAGCAGTTTGTCCCGCCCACACGGGAGCGCAAATGAAAAACTGTTTTTT
- 14 TRBJ2-5 TRBV6-5 - CASSYTRTGGTQYF TGTGCCAGCAGTTACACGAGGACCGGGGGGACCCAGTACTTC
TRBD2 15 TRBJ2-7 TRBV9 - CASSVGTSGNYEQYF TGTGCCAGCAGCGTTGGGACTAGCGGGAACTACGAGCAGTACTTC
- 14 TRBJ2-3 TRBV2 - CASSELLSTDTQYF TGTGCCAGCAGTGAACTCCTCAGCACAGATACGCAGTATTTT
- 13 TRBJ2-2 TRBV2 - CASTGEHTGELFF TGTGCCAGCACAGGGGAGCACACCGGGGAGCTGTTTTTT
TRBD1 15 TRBJ1-4 TRBV7-2 - CASSEQGTTNEKLFF TGTGCCAGCAGCGAACAGGGGACCACTAATGAAAAACTGTTTTTT
- 14 TRBJ1-2 TRBV5-6 - CASSIERGSYGYTF TGTGCCAGCAGCATAGAAAGAGGTAGCTATGGCTACACCTTC
- 15 TRBJ2-7 TRBV7-8 - CASSHPGREDYEQYF TGTGCCAGCAGCCACCCAGGCAGGGAGGATTACGAGCAGTACTTC
TRBD2 14 TRBJ2-7 TRBV5-5 - CASSLAAGTYEQYF TGTGCCAGCAGCTTGGCAGCGGGGACCTACGAGCAGTACTTC
- 13 TRBJ2-1 TRBV7-3 - CASSLTEGGEQFF TGTGCCAGCAGCTTAACGGAGGGTGGTGAGCAGTTCTTC
- 14 TRBJ2-2 TRBV2 - CASSGQNLAGELFF TGTGCCAGCAGTGGACAGAATTTAGCCGGGGAGCTGTTTTTT
- 13 TRBJ2-7 TRBV5-1 few CASSFGSSYEQYF TGCGCCAGCAGCTTTGGCTCCTCCTACGAGCAGTACTTC
TRBD1 14 TRBJ1-5 TRBV28 - CASSLGTGNQPQHF TGTGCCAGCAGTTTAGGGACAGGCAATCAGCCCCAGCATTTT
- 15 TRBJ1-3 TRBV5-1 - CASSPTALSGNTIYF TGCGCCAGCAGCCCGACAGCGCTGTCTGGAAACACCATATATTTT